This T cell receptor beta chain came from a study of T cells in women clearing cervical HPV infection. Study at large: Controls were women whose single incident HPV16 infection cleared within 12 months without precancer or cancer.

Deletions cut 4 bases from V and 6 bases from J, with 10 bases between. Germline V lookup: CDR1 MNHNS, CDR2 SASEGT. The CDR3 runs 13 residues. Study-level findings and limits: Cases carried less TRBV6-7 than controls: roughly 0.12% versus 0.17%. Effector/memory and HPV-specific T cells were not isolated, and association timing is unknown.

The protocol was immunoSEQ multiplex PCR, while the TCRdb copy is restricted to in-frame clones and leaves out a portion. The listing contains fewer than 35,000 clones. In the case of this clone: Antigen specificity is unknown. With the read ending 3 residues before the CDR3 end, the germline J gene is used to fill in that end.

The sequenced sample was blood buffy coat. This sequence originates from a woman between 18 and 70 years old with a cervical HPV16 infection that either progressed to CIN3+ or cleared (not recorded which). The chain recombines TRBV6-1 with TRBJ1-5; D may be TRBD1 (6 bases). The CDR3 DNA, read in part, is TGTGCCAGCAGTGCCGAAGGGGGTCAGCCC. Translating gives CASSAEGGQP. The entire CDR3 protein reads CASSAEGGQPQHF.